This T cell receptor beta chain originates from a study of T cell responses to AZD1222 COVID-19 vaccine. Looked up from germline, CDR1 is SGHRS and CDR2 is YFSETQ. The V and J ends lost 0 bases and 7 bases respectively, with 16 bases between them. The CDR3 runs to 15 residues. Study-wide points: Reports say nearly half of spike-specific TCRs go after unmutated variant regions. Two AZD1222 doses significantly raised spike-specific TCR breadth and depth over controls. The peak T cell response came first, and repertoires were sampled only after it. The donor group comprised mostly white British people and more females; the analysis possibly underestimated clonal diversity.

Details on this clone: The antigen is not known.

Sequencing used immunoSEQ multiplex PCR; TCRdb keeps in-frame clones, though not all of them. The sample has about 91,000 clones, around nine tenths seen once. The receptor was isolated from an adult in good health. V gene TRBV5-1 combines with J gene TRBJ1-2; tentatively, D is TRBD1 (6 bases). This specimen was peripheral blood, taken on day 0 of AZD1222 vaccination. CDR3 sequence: CASSLGYGGARGYTF. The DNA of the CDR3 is TGCGCCAGCAGCTTGGGGTACGGGGGCGCGCGTGGCTACACCTTC.